The 25 T cell receptor beta chains below come from one sample, sequenced in a study of shared clonotypes between healthy human individuals. TCRdb's table, derived via immunoSEQ multiplex PCR, lists solely in-frame clones and lacks some. The table has millions of clones, roughly 95% seen once. Positively selected for CCR7, the CD45RO-negative cells used as naive CD8 cells excluded terminally differentiated effector memory CD45RA+ cells. Sample: naive CD8+ T cells sorted from blood. The receptors were gathered from a man in his late teens or twenties in good health.

The CDR3 protein is CAWGGPYNEQFF. Written as DNA, the CDR3 is TGTGCTTGGGGGGGCCCCTACAATGAGCAGTTCTTC. The V gene is TRBV30, the J gene TRBJ2-1, with a possible D match to TRBD2 (7 bases). CDR3 length: 12 amino acids. CDR1 GTSNPN and CDR2 SVGIG come from the germline V gene (reference sequence).

The chain uses TRBV30 and TRBJ2-1, with D perhaps TRBD1 (6 bases). The CDR3 totals 16 residues. The V end was cut by 0 bases, the J end by 4 bases, with 16 bases between. Germline CDR1 is GTSNPN and CDR2 is SVGIG (reference sequence). The CDR3 protein is CAWSVQGRALYNEQFF. The CDR3 region has the DNA TGTGCCTGGAGTGTACAGGGACGCGCGTTGTACAATGAGCAGTTCTTC. Based on the CDR3 plus reference TRBV30 and TRBJ2-1, the full variable domain is SQTIHQWPATLVQPVGSPLSLECTVEGTSNPNLYWYRQAAGRGLQLLFYSVGIGQISSEVPQNLSASRPQDRQFILSSKKLLLSDSGFYLCAWSVQGRALYNEQFFGPGTRLTVL.

This clone appeared a single time. The V gene is TRBV14, the J gene TRBJ1-4; a possible D gene is TRBD1 (5 bases). Germline CDR1 reads SGHDN; CDR2 reads FVKESK. CDR3 length equals 16 residues. V was cut by 4 bases and J by 8 bases, with 20 bases left in between. CDR3 sequence: CASSPGTGGRYEKLFF. For the CDR3, the DNA is TGTGCCAGCAGCCCAGGGACCGGGGGGAGATACGAAAAACTGTTTTTT. The entire variable domain, with the rest obtained from reference TRBV14 and TRBJ1-4, is as follows: EAGVTQFPSHSVIEKGQTVTLRCDPISGHDNLYWYRRVMGKEIKFLLHFVKESKQDESGMPNNRFLAERTGGTYSTLKVQPAELEDSGVYFCASSPGTGGRYEKLFFGSGTQLSVL.

Worth noting for this clone: Other DNA sequences from this sample encode an identical CDR3 as well. The chain employs TRBV25-1 and TRBJ1-2; possible D gene TRBD1, 5 bases. Trimming pared 1 base from V and 5 bases from J, leaving 8 bases between. The CDR3 contains 13 residues. Germline V CDR1 and CDR2: MGHDK, SYGVNS. Here the CDR3 DNA reads TGTGCCAGCAGTGAATTAGGGGAGTATGGCTACACCTTC. Amino acids: CASSELGEYGYTF.

CDR3 nucleotide sequence: TGTGCCAGCAGCTACCATGAGGAGCTGTTTTTT. Encoded protein: CASSYHEELFF. The chain joins TRBV7-9 to TRBJ2-2; D gene unclear. The CDR3 is 11 residues long. Trimming left V 4 bases short and J 10 bases short, with 7 bases between. Germline V CDR1 and CDR2: SEHNR, FQNEAQ (reference sequence).

The rearrangement joins TRBV27 to TRBJ2-1; D not resolved. There are 18 residues in the CDR3. V was clipped by 2 bases and J by 0 bases, with 17 bases between them. Germline loops: CDR1 MNHEY, CDR2 SMNVEV (reference sequence). CDR3 in amino acids: CASSLDPLPGGSYNEQFF. The CDR3 DNA follows: TGTGCCAGCAGTTTAGACCCCTTACCGGGCGGCTCCTACAATGAGCAGTTCTTC.

Remarks on this clone: The identical CDR3 is also encoded by other nucleotide sequences in the sample. The rearrangement joins TRBV29-1 to TRBJ2-7; 7 bases line up with TRBD2. CDR1 SQVTM and CDR2 ANQGSEA come from the germline V gene. J was trimmed by 4 bases and V by 2 bases; bases with no gene match: 2. CDR3 size: 12 residues. DNA for the CDR3: TGCAGCGTTGAACTGGGGGGGTACGAGCAGTACTTC. Its protein is CSVELGGYEQYF.

This clone appeared once. The V call is TRBV11-2, the J call TRBJ2-3; D unclear. This CDR3 spans 16 amino acids. V lost 3 bases and J lost 6, with 19 bases in between. Looked up from germline, CDR1 is SGHAT and CDR2 is FQNNGV. The CDR3 region has the DNA TGTGCCAGCAGCTTGTCGGAGCCCCCCATATGGGATACGCAGTATTTT. Translated, it gives CASSLSEPPIWDTQYF.

This chain uses TRBV13 with TRBJ2-2, with 11 bases that match TRBD2. The V and J ends lost 5 bases and 5 bases, in that order; junction bases with no gene match: 7. The CDR3 runs 16 residues. From germline, CDR1 is PRHDT and CDR2 FYEKMQ (reference sequence). Written as DNA, the CDR3 is TGTGCCAGCAGCGAACTAGCGGGAGTCGCGACCGGGGAGCTGTTTTTT. It specifies CASSELAGVATGELFF.

This sequence joins TRBV9 and TRBJ1-1, with D unclear. V was shortened by 1 base and J by 0 bases, with 10 bases between the two germline ends. Looked up from germline, CDR1 is SGDLS and CDR2 is YYNGEE. The CDR3 spans 15 residues. In DNA, the CDR3 is TGTGCCAGCAGCGTATCGGGCGGACTGAACACTGAAGCTTTCTTT. Protein: CASSVSGGLNTEAFF.

This chain connects TRBV6-1 to TRBJ2-7, with TRBD2 as a possible D gene (7 bases). Germline values: CDR1 MNHNS, CDR2 SASEGT. The ends were cut back, 8 bases at V and 7 bases at J, with 18 bases in the middle. This CDR3 region has 13 residues. CDR3 sequence reads: CASWSRGAWEQYF. For the CDR3, the DNA is TGTGCCAGCTGGAGCCGGGGGGCTTGGGAGCAGTACTTC.

The rearrangement uses TRBV29-1 and TRBJ2-5, with 9 bases that match TRBD1. V lost 0 bases and J lost 4; bases outside the gene matches: 12. Germline loops: CDR1 SQVTM, CDR2 ANQGSEA. This CDR3 has 17 amino acids. The CDR3 loop reads CSVEDQEATGGGETQYF. In DNA, the CDR3 is TGCAGCGTTGAAGATCAAGAAGCAACAGGGGGCGGAGAGACCCAGTACTTC.

This rearrangement joins TRBV7-9 to TRBJ1-2; D uncertain. Germline V gene data show CDR1 as SEHNR and CDR2 as FQNEAQ (reference sequence). The CDR3 consists of 15 residues. Trimming removed 6 bases from V and 0 bases from J, with 14 bases in between. The CDR3 DNA sequence: TGTGCCAGCAGTGCCGGACGGTACACTAACTATGGCTACACCTTC. This sequence encodes CASSAGRYTNYGYTF.

The chain couples TRBV7-6 to TRBJ2-7; D not certain. V lost 3 bases and J 2 bases, leaving 14 bases between the germline ends. The CDR3 is made up of 15 amino acids. The germline V gene encodes CDR1 SGHVS and CDR2 FNYEAQ. The chain's CDR3 is CASSFSAGPTYEQYF. In nucleotides, the CDR3 is TGTGCCAGCAGCTTTTCGGCAGGCCCCACCTACGAGCAGTACTTC.

The chain carries TRBV10-3 and TRBJ2-1; no clear D. Germline CDR1 ENHRY, CDR2 SYGVKD. The CDR3 contains 12 residues. V dropped 6 bases and J dropped 4 bases, with 7 bases sitting between them. The CDR3 protein is CAIRDMYNEQFF. The CDR3, as DNA: TGTGCCATCAGGGATATGTACAATGAGCAGTTCTTC.

The chain recombines TRBV7-9 with TRBJ2-1, with 14 bases lining up with TRBD2. Germline V CDR1 and CDR2: SEHNR, FQNEAQ (reference sequence). This CDR3 region has 18 residues. The V and J ends lost 1 base and 3 bases, in that order; junction bases with no gene match: 5. The CDR3, as DNA: TGTGCCAGCAGCTTAGAACTGGGACTAGCGGGAGACTACAATGAGCAGTTCTTC. As protein: CASSLELGLAGDYNEQFF.

This clone was observed once. The chain carries TRBV28 and TRBJ2-7; TRBD1 matches at 12 bases. Germline trimming cut 3 bases from V and 6 bases from J; bases unmatched to any gene: 9. Germline lookup yields CDR1 MDHEN and CDR2 SYDVKM. This CDR3 has 16 amino acids. This CDR3 reads CASSLPRDRGRSEQYF. CDR3 bases: TGTGCCAGCAGTTTGCCCCGGGACAGGGGGCGCTCCGAGCAGTACTTC.

This chain uses TRBV6-5 with TRBJ2-7, with D perhaps matching TRBD1 (7 bases). The CDR3 extends over 12 amino acids. V gave up 10 bases and J gave up 7 bases, with 17 bases separating them. Looked up from germline, CDR1 is MNHEY and CDR2 is SVGAGI. The DNA for the CDR3 is TGTGCCACTAGTCAGGGGGGACGGGAGCAGTACTTC. Its translation is CATSQGGREQYF.

The CDR3 bases are TGTGCCTGGAGTGCCGGGGGGACAGGCACCTACGAGCAGTACTTC. It yields the protein CAWSAGGTGTYEQYF. The chain joins TRBV30 to TRBJ2-7; D is perhaps TRBD1 (8 bases). CDR1 and CDR2 (germline): GTSNPN, SVGIG (reference sequence). CDR3 length: 15 residues. Between the trimmed V and J ends, which lost 1 base and 2 bases, there was a span of 15 bases.

The chain joins TRBV29-1 to TRBJ2-7; 13 nucleotides agree with TRBD2. The CDR3 sequence is 16 residues long. Trimming cost V 1 base and J 2 bases; bases outside gene matches: 5. Germline V gene data show CDR1 as SQVTM and CDR2 as ANQGSEA. The CDR3 here is CSVEGPGLAGTYEQYF. CDR3 in DNA: TGCAGCGTTGAAGGCCCGGGACTAGCGGGGACCTACGAGCAGTACTTC.

This chain links TRBV5-1 with TRBJ2-7; weak D call: TRBD1 (5 bases). Per germline, CDR1 SGHRS and CDR2 YFSETQ. This CDR3 is built from 16 residues. The ends were cut back, 0 bases at V and 5 bases at J, with 18 bases in the middle. CDR3 sequence reads: CASSLELAPDIHEQYF. DNA of the CDR3: TGCGCCAGCAGCTTGGAGCTGGCCCCGGACATACACGAGCAGTACTTC.

The genes are TRBV7-9 and TRBJ1-1; D not resolved. The CDR3 is made up of 12 amino acids. The germline V gene encodes CDR1 SEHNR and CDR2 FQNEAQ (reference sequence). The V and J ends lost 2 bases and 8 bases respectively, with 9 bases between them. CDR3 protein: CASSLLTSEAFF. The CDR3 DNA follows: TGTGCCAGCAGCTTATTGACATCAGAAGCTTTCTTT.

V and J are TRBV4-1 and TRBJ2-7, with a possible D match to TRBD1 (6 bases). This CDR3 region has 15 residues. Germline V gene sequence: CDR1 MGHRA, CDR2 YSYEKL. V was pared by 1 base and J by 2 bases, with 12 bases between. The DNA for the CDR3 is TGCGCCAGCAGCCAAGGGGGGCCCGGGACCTACGAGCAGTACTTC. This gives the protein CASSQGGPGTYEQYF.

The chain carries TRBV18 and TRBJ2-2; the D gene is possibly TRBD2 (5 bases). The CDR3 sequence is 16 residues long. The V end lost 3 bases, the J end lost 5 bases, and 16 bases lay between the germline ends. Germline V gene lookup returns CDR1 KGHSH and CDR2 LQKENI. The CDR3 protein is CASSPYVEGWTGELFF. The CDR3 coding sequence is TGTGCCAGCTCACCCTACGTCGAGGGATGGACCGGGGAGCTGTTTTTT.

V usage is TRBV7-9 and J usage is TRBJ2-2, with D tentatively TRBD1 (6 bases). There are 11 residues in the CDR3. Per germline, CDR1 SEHNR and CDR2 FQNEAQ (reference sequence). Trimming shortened V by 6 bases and J by 14 bases, and 13 bases separated the two germline ends. For the CDR3, the DNA is TGTGCCAGCAGTCCAGGGGTGGAACTGTTTTTT. It specifies CASSPGVELFF.